Listed here is a single T cell receptor (beta chain). Antigen: not known. Per the germline V gene, CDR1 is KGHSH and CDR2 is LQKENI. This CDR3 comprises 16 residues. Trimming cost V 2 bases and J 4 bases, with 15 bases left between them. The data were obtained in a study of CD8+CD57+ T cells in acquired aplastic anemia. Study information: On average, sorted CD4+ and CD8+ cells gave approximately 3.1 ug of DNA. Whole-study results and caveats: Statistical testing detected no significant gap in CD8+ Simpson's diversity between patients and controls.

Researchers used genomic DNA as the template to profile TCR beta VDJ and CDR3. TCRdb reprocessed the reads via MiXCR and lists one record per CDR3 protein. The repertoire holds 130,000 or so distinct CDR3 sequences, with less than 45% as singletons. The sequence was obtained from a human donor in good health, serving as a control. What was sequenced was sorted CD4+, CD8+, or CD8+CD57+ T cells (not recorded which) from PBMCs. V and J are TRBV18 and TRBJ1-3; D gene ambiguous. CDR3 coding DNA: TGTGCCAGCTCACCAGTACAGACTAAGGGAGGAAACACCATATATTTT. It encodes CASSPVQTKGGNTIYF.